This T cell receptor beta chain appears in the sequencing data of a study of beta chain features in type 1 diabetes. Study-level background: Sorted cells, some 110,000,000 in number, were examined across all samples.

The CDR3 runs 13 residues. Germline V gene data show CDR1 as WNHNN and CDR2 as SYGVQD (reference sequence). Between the trimmed V and J ends, which lost 2 bases and 2 bases, there was a span of 7 bases. Reverse transcribing all isolated RNA meant expressed TCRB transcripts were sequenced. Only in-frame clones appear in the TCRdb table, and some are missing; sequencing was by immunoSEQ multiplex PCR. The sample has about 230,000 clones, around 9.6% seen once; the top ten hold just under 0.035%. This chain links TRBV10-1 with TRBJ2-7, with no clear D. This TCR derives from a woman younger than 30 in good health. Sequenced material: naive CD4+ T cells from blood. CDR3: CASSEVLPYEQYF. CDR3 nucleotide sequence: TGCGCCAGCAGTGAGGTCCTACCCTACGAGCAGTACTTC.